The T cell receptor (beta chain) under discussion was sequenced for a study of memory CD4+ T cells and cytomegalovirus serostatus. Background on the study: This sample comes from healthy Belgian adults, roughly 9 CMV seropositive, 20 to 25 seronegative.

Points from the study as a whole: The CMV-associated TCR signature appears largely within the CD4+ memory repertoire.

Concerning this clone: Its specificity is not known.

The sort gate was single viable CD3+CD4+CD8-CD45RO+ cells for memory CD4+ T cells. Serum IgG to CMV pp150, pp28, p38 and p52 defined serostatus. The method was immunoSEQ multiplex PCR; TCRdb's version includes in-frame clones alone and lacks a portion of them. The table shows 65,000 to 95,000 clones, with roughly 80% occurring only once. Sequenced material: memory CD4+ T cells from blood. The source of this sequence is an adult in good health and CMV-seronegative.

The CDR3 DNA is TGTGCCAGCAGCTTAGCGGCTCAGGGCTATTCACCCCTCCACTTT. Residues: CASSLAAQGYSPLHF. The chain is built from TRBV7-2 and TRBJ1-6; D is possibly TRBD1 (5 bases). The germline V gene encodes CDR1 SGHTA and CDR2 FQGNSA. Trimming cost V 0 bases and J 8 bases, with 11 bases left between them. The CDR3 totals 15 residues. Full variable domain (missing parts from reference TRBV7-2 and TRBJ1-6): GAGVSQSPSNKVTEKGKDVELRCDPISGHTALYWYRQSLGQGLEFLIYFQGNSAPDKSGLPSDRFSAERTGGSVSTLTIQRTQQEDSAVYLCASSLAAQGYSPLHFGNGTRLTVT.